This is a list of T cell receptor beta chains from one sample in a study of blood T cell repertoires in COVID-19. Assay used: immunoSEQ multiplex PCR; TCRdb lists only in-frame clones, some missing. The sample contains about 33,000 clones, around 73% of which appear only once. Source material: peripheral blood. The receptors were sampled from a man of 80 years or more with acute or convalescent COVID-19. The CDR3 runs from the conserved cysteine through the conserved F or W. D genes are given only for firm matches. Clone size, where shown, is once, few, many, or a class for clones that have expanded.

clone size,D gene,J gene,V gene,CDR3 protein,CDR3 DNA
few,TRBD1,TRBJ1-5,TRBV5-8,CASSRSRTGVQPQHF,TGTGCCAGCAGCCGTTCTAGGACAGGGGTTCAGCCCCAGCATTTT
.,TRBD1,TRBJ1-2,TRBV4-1,CASSQGTGNYGYTF,TGCGCCAGCAGCCAGGGGACAGGGAACTATGGCTACACCTTC
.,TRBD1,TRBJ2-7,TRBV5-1,CASSLDRGGLYEQYF,TGCGCCAGCAGCTTGGATCGAGGGGGCCTCTACGAGCAGTACTTC
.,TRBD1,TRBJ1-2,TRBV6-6,CASSRDSSGLNYGYTF,TGTGCCAGCAGTAGGGACAGTTCGGGGCTTAACTATGGCTACACCTTC
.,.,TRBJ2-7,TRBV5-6,CASSSVYEQYF,TGTGCCAGCAGCTCCGTCTACGAGCAGTACTTC
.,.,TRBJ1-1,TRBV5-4,CASSPGGSLEAFF,TGTGCCAGCAGCCCGGGTGGATCCCTTGAAGCTTTCTTT
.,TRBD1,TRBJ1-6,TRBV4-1,CASSLRDRDNSPLHF,TGCGCCAGCAGCCTCCGGGACAGGGATAATTCACCCCTCCACTTT
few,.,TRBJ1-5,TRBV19,CASSDQGGNQPQHF,TGTGCCAGTAGTGACCAGGGTGGCAATCAGCCCCAGCATTTT
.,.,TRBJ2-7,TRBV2,CASTLGGTWTYEQYF,TGTGCCAGCACGCTTGGGGGGACTTGGACCTACGAGCAGTACTTC
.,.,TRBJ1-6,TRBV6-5,CASSFASSRGDSPLHF,TGTGCCAGCAGTTTTGCCAGTTCGCGGGGGGATTCACCCCTCCACTTT
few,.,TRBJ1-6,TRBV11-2,CASSFSGDNSPLHF,TGTGCCAGCAGCTTTAGCGGGGATAATTCACCCCTCCACTTT
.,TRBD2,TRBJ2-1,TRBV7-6,CASETSGEFNEQFF,TGTGCCAGCGAAACTAGCGGGGAGTTTAATGAGCAGTTCTTC
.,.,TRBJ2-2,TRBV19,CASSRSRGAGELFF,TGTGCCAGTAGCCGGAGCAGGGGGGCCGGGGAGCTGTTTTTT
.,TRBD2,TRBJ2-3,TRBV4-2,CASSQPLAGARDTQYF,TGTGCCAGCAGCCAACCCCTAGCGGGGGCCCGGGATACGCAGTATTTT
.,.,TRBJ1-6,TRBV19,CASSSQQGPNSPLHF,TGTGCCAGTAGTAGTCAACAGGGTCCCAATTCACCCCTCCACTTT
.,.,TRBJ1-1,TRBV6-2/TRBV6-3,CASSPRLNTEAFF,TGTGCCAGCAGTCCGAGATTGAACACTGAAGCTTTCTTT
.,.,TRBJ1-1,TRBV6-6,CASRFTGENTEAFF,TGTGCCAGCAGATTTACAGGTGAGAACACTGAAGCTTTCTTT
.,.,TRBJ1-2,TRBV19,CASSIVQGDTGYTF,TGTGCCAGTAGTATTGTACAGGGCGATACTGGCTACACCTTC
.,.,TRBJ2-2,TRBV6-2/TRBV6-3,CASSSYTGELFF,TGTGCCAGCAGCTCCTACACCGGGGAGCTGTTTTTT
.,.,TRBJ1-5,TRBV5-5,CASSPGWSNQPQHF,TGTGCCAGCAGCCCAGGTTGGAGCAATCAGCCCCAGCATTTT
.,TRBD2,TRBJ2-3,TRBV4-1,CASSHVSRLAGDPDTQYF,TGCGCCAGCAGCCATGTTTCGAGACTAGCGGGGGACCCAGATACGCAGTATTTT
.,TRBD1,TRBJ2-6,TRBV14,CASSHFRDRVRSGANVLTF,TGTGCCAGCAGCCACTTCCGGGACAGGGTTAGGTCTGGGGCCAACGTCCTGACTTTC
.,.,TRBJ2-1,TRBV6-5,CASRTRAGEQFF,TGTGCCAGCAGGACGAGGGCTGGTGAGCAGTTCTTC
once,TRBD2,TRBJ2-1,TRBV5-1,CASSPTSGVYNEQFF,TGCGCCAGCAGCCCAACTAGCGGGGTCTACAATGAGCAGTTCTTC
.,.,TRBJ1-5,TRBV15,CATSGAGGVGQPQHF,TGTGCCACCAGCGGGGCGGGGGGTGTAGGTCAGCCCCAGCATTTT
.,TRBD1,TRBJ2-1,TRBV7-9,CASSLSSGQGRNEQFF,TGTGCCAGCAGCTTATCTTCCGGACAGGGGCGCAATGAGCAGTTCTTC
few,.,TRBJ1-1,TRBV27,CASSSQGPMNTEAFF,TGTGCCAGCAGTTCTCAGGGCCCAATGAACACTGAAGCTTTCTTT
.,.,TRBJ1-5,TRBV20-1,CSASSPFGENQPQHF,TGCAGTGCTAGTTCCCCGTTTGGGGAGAATCAGCCCCAGCATTTT
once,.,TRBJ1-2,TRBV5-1,CASSLSDGYTF,TGCGCCAGCAGCTTGTCGGATGGCTACACCTTC
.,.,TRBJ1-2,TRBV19,CASSIDQAGPYGYTF,TGTGCCAGTAGTATAGATCAGGCAGGTCCATATGGCTACACCTTC
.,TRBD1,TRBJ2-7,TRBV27,CASSAGQGGREQYF,TGTGCCAGCAGTGCGGGACAGGGGGGGCGGGAGCAGTACTTC
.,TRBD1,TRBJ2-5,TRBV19,CASSPRGTGDGETQYF,TGTGCCAGTAGTCCCAGGGGGACAGGGGATGGAGAGACCCAGTACTTC
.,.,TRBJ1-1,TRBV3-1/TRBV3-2,CASSQGGLNTEAFF,TGTGCCAGCAGCCAAGGGGGCTTGAACACTGAAGCTTTCTTT
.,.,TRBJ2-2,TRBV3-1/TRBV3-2,CASSQDMSNTGELFF,TGTGCCAGCAGCCAAGACATGTCGAACACCGGGGAGCTGTTTTTT
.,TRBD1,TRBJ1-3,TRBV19,CASSSGTGGNTIYF,TGTGCCAGTAGTTCCGGGACAGGCGGAAACACCATATATTTT
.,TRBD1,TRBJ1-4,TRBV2,CASSEGTGVPGNEKLFF,TGTGCCAGCAGTGAGGGGACAGGAGTTCCGGGTAATGAAAAACTGTTTTTT
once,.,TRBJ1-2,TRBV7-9,CASSLDGRTNYGYTF,TGTGCCAGCAGCTTAGATGGCAGAACTAACTATGGCTACACCTTC
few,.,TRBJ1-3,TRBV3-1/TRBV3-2,CASSPYRETGNTIYF,TGTGCCAGCAGCCCCTACAGGGAAACTGGAAACACCATATATTTT
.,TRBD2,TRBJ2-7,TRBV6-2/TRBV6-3,CASRSGGLAVEQYF,TGTGCCAGCCGTTCCGGAGGACTAGCGGTCGAGCAGTACTTC
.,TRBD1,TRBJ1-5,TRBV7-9,CASSGQANQPQHF,TGTGCCAGCAGCGGACAGGCCAATCAGCCCCAGCATTTT
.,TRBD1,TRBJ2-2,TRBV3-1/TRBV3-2,CASRPQDRAGELFF,TGTGCCAGCAGACCACAGGACAGGGCCGGGGAGCTGTTTTTT
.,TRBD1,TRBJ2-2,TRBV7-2,CASSLEGQGQSQLFF,TGTGCCAGCAGCTTAGAGGGACAGGGACAATCCCAGCTGTTTTTT
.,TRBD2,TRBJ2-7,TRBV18,CASSPLGTSNYEQYF,TGTGCCAGCTCCCCATTGGGGACTAGCAACTACGAGCAGTACTTC
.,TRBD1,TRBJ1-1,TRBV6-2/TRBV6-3,CASSHTRRGLNTEAFF,TGTGCCAGCAGTCACACACGCAGGGGGTTGAACACTGAAGCTTTCTTT
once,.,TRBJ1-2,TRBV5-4,CASSLQGLYGYTF,TGTGCCAGCAGCCTACAGGGCCTGTATGGCTACACCTTC
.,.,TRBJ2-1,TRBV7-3,CASSLPGLEKNEQFF,TGTGCCAGCAGCCTACCGGGACTCGAAAAAAATGAGCAGTTCTTC
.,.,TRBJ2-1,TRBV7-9,CASCGDAGRAGPQFF,TGTGCCAGCTGTGGGGATGCGGGCAGGGCGGGACCGCAGTTCTTC
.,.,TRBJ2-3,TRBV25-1,CASSGGLSTDTQYF,TGTGCCAGCAGTGGGGGGCTTAGCACAGATACGCAGTATTTT
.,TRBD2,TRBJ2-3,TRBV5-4,CASRSGLAGLDTQYF,TGTGCCAGCAGGTCAGGCCTAGCGGGGTTGGATACGCAGTATTTT
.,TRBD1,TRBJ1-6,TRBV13,CASRRGTGSPPLHF,TGTGCCAGCAGGCGTGGGACAGGCTCCCCCCCCCTCCACTTT
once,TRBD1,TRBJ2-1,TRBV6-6,CASSYGDRGYNEQFF,TGTGCCAGCAGTTATGGGGACAGGGGGTACAATGAGCAGTTCTTC
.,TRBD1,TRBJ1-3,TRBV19,CASSTRPGQGALGNTIYF,TGTGCCAGTAGTACCCGACCGGGACAGGGGGCGTTAGGAAACACCATATATTTT
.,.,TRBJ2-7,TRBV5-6,CASSLTGSYEQYF,TGTGCCAGCAGCTTGACAGGGAGCTACGAGCAGTACTTC
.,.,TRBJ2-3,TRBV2,CASGGKGANTDTQYF,TGTGCCAGCGGAGGAAAAGGTGCGAACACAGATACGCAGTATTTT
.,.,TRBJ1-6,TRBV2,CASSEQSSSYNSPLHF,TGTGCCAGCAGTGAACAGTCCTCCTCCTATAATTCACCCCTCCACTTT